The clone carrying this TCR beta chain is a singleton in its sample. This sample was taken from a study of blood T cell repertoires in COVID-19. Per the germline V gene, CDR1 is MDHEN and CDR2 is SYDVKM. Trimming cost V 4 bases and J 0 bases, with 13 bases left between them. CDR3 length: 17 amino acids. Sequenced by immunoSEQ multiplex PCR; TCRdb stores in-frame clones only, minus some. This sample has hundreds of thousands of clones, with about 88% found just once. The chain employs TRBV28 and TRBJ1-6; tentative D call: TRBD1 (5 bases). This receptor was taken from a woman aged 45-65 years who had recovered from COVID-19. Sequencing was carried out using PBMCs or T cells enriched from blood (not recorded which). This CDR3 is CASSSEQDYSYNSPLHF. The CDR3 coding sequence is TGTGCCAGCAGTTCTGAACAGGATTACTCCTATAATTCACCCCTCCACTTT.